This T cell receptor beta chain was captured by sequencing in a study of cytomegalovirus exposure and HLA in healthy donors. As regards this clone: Its antigen is not identified.

General study findings and limits: The listing of about 150 TCR beta chains classed them as cytomegalovirus-associated.

Germline values: CDR1 MNHEY, CDR2 SVGAGI. The CDR3 length is 16 residues. With 0 bases removed from V and 3 bases from J, the gap between germline ends came to 13 bases. The PCR contained 60 Vbeta and 13 Jbeta primers. Here immunoSEQ multiplex PCR was the method, and the copy in TCRdb shows in-frame clones only, minus some. Of 84,000 or so clones listed, roughly three quarters are singletons. The sample comprised PBMCs. This TCR derives from a male donor in good health and CMV-seronegative. The V and J genes are TRBV6-5 and TRBJ2-3; TRBD1 might be the D (5 bases). CDR3 sequence (DNA): TGTGCCAGCAGTTACTCGGGCAGGGCCTCTACAGATACGCAGTATTTT. This sequence encodes CASSYSGRASTDTQYF.